Below, 6 T cell receptor beta chains from the same sample are listed, as sequenced in a study of identical twins. TCRdb re-analysed the 5' RACE reads in MiXCR, keeping a single row per CDR3 protein. The top ten hold around 3% of the sample, which has some 440,000 distinct CDR3 sequences, roughly 24% seen once. In addition, the sample was reused for a study of T cells expressing NK-cell markers.

Sequences were obtained from CD4+ T cells sorted from blood. The receptor set was obtained from a young woman in good health.

V and J are TRBV10-3 and TRBJ1-2; D not resolved. Germline lookup yields CDR1 ENHRY and CDR2 SYGVKD. This CDR3 is 13 amino acids long. V lost 5 bases, J lost 4 bases, and 11 bases lay in between. The chain's CDR3 is CAISSGGVYGYTF. The CDR3 nucleotides read TGTGCCATCAGTAGTGGAGGCGTCTATGGCTACACCTTC.

The V gene is TRBV12-5, the J gene TRBJ2-1; 10 bases match TRBD2. Trimming took 8 bases from V and 5 from J; bases not matched to a gene: 6. From germline, CDR1 is LGHNT and CDR2 FRNRAP. The CDR3 has 14 amino acids. The CDR3 reads CASRTSGTDNEQFF. The CDR3 region has the DNA TGTGCTAGTCGCACTAGCGGGACTGACAATGAGCAGTTCTTC.

This clonotype was recorded a few times. The gene calls are TRBV12-3 or TRBV12-4 and TRBJ2-3, with TRBD2 matching over 9 bases. The CDR3 has 16 amino acids. The junction had 6 bases not matched to a gene; V was cut back by 3 bases and J by 2 bases. The CDR3 sequence is CASSFWLAGPTDTQYF. The CDR3 DNA sequence: TGTGCCAGCAGTTTTTGGCTAGCGGGACCCACAGATACGCAGTATTTT.

V usage is TRBV3-1 and J usage is TRBJ2-7; D possibly corresponds to TRBD2 (7 bases). V lost 1 base to trimming and J lost 2 bases, with 18 bases between them. The CDR3 has 17 residues. Germline CDR1 LGHDT, CDR2 YNNKEL (reference sequence). The DNA of the CDR3 is TGTGCCAGCAGCCAAGCCCACGGGGGGACACTGACCTACGAGCAGTACTTC. Its protein is CASSQAHGGTLTYEQYF.

Ten or more counts support this clonotype. The CDR3 region has the DNA TGCAGTGCTGCCCGACTGTACAATGAGCAGTTCTTC. This codes for CSAARLYNEQFF. The rearrangement joins TRBV20-1 to TRBJ2-1; the D is unclear. The CDR3 is 12 amino acids. Germline V lookup: CDR1 DFQATT, CDR2 SNEGSKA (reference sequence). V was pared by 5 bases and J by 4 bases, with 9 bases between.

The V call is TRBV5-5, the J call TRBJ2-7, with a possible D match to TRBD2 (6 bases). There are 15 residues in the CDR3. The germline V gene encodes CDR1 SGHKS and CDR2 YYEKEE (reference sequence). V was clipped by 0 bases and J by 0 bases, with 10 bases between them. The CDR3 sequence is CASSLADGSSYEQYF. CDR3 sequence (DNA): TGTGCCAGCAGCTTGGCCGACGGGAGCTCCTACGAGCAGTACTTC.